This TCR beta chain was sequenced in a study of T cell repertoires in ileal Crohn's disease. Study-wide context: Every patient was operated on for stricturing (about 60%) or penetrating (approximately 40%) complications.

Trimming at V came to 6 bases and at J to 11 bases, leaving 5 bases not matched to a gene. This CDR3 has 12 residues. Germline V gives CDR1 MNHEY, CDR2 SVGAGI. The protocol was immunoSEQ multiplex PCR, while the TCRdb copy is restricted to in-frame clones and leaves out a portion. The sample yields over 11,000 clones, roughly four fifths seen once. The material sequenced was ileal tissue. The chain recombines TRBV6-5 with TRBJ1-4, with 8 bases identical to TRBD1. The receptor was derived from an adult with Crohn's disease. CDR3 sequence: CASSVQGGKLFF. The DNA of the CDR3 is TGTGCCAGCAGCGTACAGGGGGGGAAACTGTTTTTT.